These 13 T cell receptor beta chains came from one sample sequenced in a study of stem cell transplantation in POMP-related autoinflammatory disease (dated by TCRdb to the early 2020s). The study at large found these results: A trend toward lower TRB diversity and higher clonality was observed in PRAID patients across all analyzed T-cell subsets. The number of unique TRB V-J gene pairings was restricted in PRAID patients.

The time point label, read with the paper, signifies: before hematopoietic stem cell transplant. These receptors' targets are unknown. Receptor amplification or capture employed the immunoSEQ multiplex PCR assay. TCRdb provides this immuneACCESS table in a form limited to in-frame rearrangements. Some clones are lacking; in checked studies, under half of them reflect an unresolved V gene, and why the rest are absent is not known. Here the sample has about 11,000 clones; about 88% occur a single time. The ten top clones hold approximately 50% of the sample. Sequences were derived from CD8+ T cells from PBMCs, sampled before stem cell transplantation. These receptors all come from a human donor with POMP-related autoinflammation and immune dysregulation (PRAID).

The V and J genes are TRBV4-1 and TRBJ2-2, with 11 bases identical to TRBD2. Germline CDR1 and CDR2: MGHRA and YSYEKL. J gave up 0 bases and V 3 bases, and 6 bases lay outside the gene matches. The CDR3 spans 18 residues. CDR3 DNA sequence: TGCGCCAGCAGCCATTCCCTTAGCGGGAGGGCGAACACCGGGGAGCTGTTTTTT. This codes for CASSHSLSGRANTGELFF.

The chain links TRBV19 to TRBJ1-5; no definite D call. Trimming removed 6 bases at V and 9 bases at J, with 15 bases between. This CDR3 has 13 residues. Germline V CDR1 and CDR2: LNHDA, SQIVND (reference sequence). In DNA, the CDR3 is TGTGCCAGTAGCCCCGGCGGTAACGGGCCCCAGCATTTT. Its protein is CASSPGGNGPQHF.

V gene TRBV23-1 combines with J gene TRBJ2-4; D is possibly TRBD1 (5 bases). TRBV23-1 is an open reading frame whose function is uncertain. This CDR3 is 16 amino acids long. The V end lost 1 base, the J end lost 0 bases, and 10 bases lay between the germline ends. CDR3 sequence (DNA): TGCGCCAGCAGTCAATTGACAGATCTAGCCAAAAACATTCAGTACTTC. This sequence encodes CASSQLTDLAKNIQYF.

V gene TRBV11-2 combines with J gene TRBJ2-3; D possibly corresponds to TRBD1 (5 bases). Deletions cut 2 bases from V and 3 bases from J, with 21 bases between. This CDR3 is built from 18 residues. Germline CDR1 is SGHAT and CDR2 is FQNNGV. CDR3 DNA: TGTGCCAGCAGCTTATGGTGGGAATTAGGGGTTGGAACAGATACGCAGTATTTT. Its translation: CASSLWWELGVGTDTQYF.

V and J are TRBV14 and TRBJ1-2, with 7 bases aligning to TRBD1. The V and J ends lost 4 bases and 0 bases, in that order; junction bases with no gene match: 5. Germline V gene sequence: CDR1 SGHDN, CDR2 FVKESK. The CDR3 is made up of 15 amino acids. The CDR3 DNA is TGTGCCAGCAGCCTAAGGACAGGCCCTAACTATGGCTACACCTTC. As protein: CASSLRTGPNYGYTF.

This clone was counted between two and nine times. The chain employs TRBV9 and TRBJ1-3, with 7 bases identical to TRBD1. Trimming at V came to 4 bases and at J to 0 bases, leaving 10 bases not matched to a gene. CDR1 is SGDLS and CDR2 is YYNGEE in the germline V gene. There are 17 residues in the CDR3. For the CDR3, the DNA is TGTGCCAGCAGCCCACTGGGACAGCAATCCTCTGGAAACACCATATATTTT. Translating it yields CASSPLGQQSSGNTIYF.

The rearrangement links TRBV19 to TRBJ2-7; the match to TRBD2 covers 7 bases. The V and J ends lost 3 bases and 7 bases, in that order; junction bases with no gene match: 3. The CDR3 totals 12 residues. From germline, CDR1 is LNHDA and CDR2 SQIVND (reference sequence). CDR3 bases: TGTGCCAGTAGTATGGGAGCGGGAGAGCAGTACTTC. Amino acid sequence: CASSMGAGEQYF.

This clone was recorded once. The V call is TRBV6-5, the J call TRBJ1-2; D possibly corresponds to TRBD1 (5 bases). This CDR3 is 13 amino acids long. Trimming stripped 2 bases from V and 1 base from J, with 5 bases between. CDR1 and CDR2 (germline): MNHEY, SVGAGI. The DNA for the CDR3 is TGTGCCAGCAGTTACGGGGGTAACTATGGCTACACCTTC. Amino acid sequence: CASSYGGNYGYTF.

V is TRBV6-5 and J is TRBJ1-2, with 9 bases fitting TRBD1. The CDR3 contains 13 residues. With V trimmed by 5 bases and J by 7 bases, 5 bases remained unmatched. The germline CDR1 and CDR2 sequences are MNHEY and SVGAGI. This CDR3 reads CASSGQGWAGYTF. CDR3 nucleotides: TGTGCCAGCAGTGGACAGGGGTGGGCTGGCTACACCTTC.

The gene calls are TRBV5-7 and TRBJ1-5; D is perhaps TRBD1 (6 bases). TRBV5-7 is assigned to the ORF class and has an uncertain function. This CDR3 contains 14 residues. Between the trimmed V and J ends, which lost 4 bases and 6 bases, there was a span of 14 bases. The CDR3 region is CASSPGRGGQPQHF. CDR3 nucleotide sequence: TGTGCCAGCAGCCCTGGCAGGGGTGGTCAGCCCCAGCATTTT.

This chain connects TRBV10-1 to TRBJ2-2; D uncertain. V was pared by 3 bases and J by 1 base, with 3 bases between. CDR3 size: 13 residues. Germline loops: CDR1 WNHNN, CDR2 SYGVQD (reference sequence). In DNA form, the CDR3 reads TGCGCCAGCAGTGACAGGAACACCGGGGAGCTGTTTTTT. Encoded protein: CASSDRNTGELFF.

CDR3 protein: CASSLPLEGADTQYF. The CDR3 region has the DNA TGTGCCAGCAGCTTGCCTTTGGAGGGGGCAGATACGCAGTATTTT. This rearrangement joins TRBV7-9 to TRBJ2-3; either TRBD1 or TRBD2 may fit D (6 bases each). The CDR3 extends over 15 amino acids. The germline CDR1 and CDR2 sequences are SEHNR and FQNEAQ (reference sequence). The ends were cut back, 3 bases at V and 4 bases at J, with 14 bases in the middle.

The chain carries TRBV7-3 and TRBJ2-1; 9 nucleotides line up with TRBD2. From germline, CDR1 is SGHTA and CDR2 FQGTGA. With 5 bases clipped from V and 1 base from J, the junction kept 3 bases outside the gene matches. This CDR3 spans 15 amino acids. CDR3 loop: CASSPGLASYNEQFF. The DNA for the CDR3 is TGTGCCAGCAGCCCGGGACTAGCATCCTACAATGAGCAGTTCTTC.